Listed below are T cell receptor beta chains from one sample, sequenced in a study of shared clonotypes between healthy human individuals. Clones were read by immunoSEQ multiplex PCR, and TCRdb kept only the in-frame ones, dropping some. The data hold roughly 2.6 million clones, with around nine tenths observed a single time. The material sequenced was naive CD4+ T cells sorted from blood. These receptors were taken from a man aged 18 to 29 in good health. Both conserved end residues are part of each CDR3. D genes are given only for firm matches.

V gene	D gene	J gene	CDR3 DNA	CDR3 protein
TRBV6-1	TRBD1	TRBJ2-7	TGTGCCAGCAGACCCCTGACAGGGGGTAATTACGAGCAGTACTTC	CASRPLTGGNYEQYF
TRBV11-2	TRBD1	TRBJ2-2	TGTGCCAGCAGCTTAAGAGGGGGCGCGAACACCGGGGAGCTGTTTTTT	CASSLRGGANTGELFF
TRBV10-1	-	TRBJ1-2	TGCGCCAGCAGTGCCCAGGGGACCTATGGCTACACCTTC	CASSAQGTYGYTF
TRBV4-3	-	TRBJ2-1	TGCGCCAGCAGCCAAGATTGGGGGGAGCAGTTCTTC	CASSQDWGEQFF
TRBV5-1	TRBD1	TRBJ1-2	TGCGCCAGCAGCTTGGCCGGACAGGGCGCTGGCTACACCTTC	CASSLAGQGAGYTF
TRBV28	-	TRBJ1-6	TGTGCCAGCAGTTTCCATACAGGGAATTCACCCCTCCACTTT	CASSFHTGNSPLHF
TRBV7-2	TRBD1	TRBJ2-2	TGTGCCAGCAGCTCCGGAAGGACAGGGGGTAGCACCGGGGAGCTGTTTTTT	CASSSGRTGGSTGELFF
TRBV11-2	-	TRBJ2-7	TGTGCCAGCAGCTTAGAGGTAGGCCGCTCCTACGAGCAGTACTTC	CASSLEVGRSYEQYF
TRBV4-1	-	TRBJ1-4	TGCGCCAGCAGCCAAGATCGGGGAGGGGCCGACAAATCAACTAATGAAAAACTGTTTTTT	CASSQDRGGADKSTNEKLFF
TRBV7-2	TRBD2	TRBJ2-7	TGTGCCAGCAGACGCTTAGCGGGAACTCCCTACGAGCAGTACTTC	CASRRLAGTPYEQYF
TRBV28	-	TRBJ1-2	TGTGCCAGCAGCCGAGGTCTGGGCTACACCTTC	CASSRGLGYTF